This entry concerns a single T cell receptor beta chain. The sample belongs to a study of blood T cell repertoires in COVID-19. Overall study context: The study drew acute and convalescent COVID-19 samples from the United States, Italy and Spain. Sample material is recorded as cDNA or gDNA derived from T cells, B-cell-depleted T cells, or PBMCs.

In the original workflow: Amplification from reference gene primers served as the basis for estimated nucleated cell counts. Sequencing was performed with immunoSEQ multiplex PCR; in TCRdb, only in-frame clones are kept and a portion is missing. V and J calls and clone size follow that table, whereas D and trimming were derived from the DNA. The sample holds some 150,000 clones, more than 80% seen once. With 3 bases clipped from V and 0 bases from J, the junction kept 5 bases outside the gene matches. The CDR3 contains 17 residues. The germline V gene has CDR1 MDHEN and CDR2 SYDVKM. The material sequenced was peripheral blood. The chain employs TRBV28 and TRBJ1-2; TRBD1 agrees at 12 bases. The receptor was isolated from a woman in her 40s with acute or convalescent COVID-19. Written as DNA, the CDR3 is TGTGCCAGCAGTTTTGGAGGGACAGGGGGCCCTAACTATGGCTACACCTTC. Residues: CASSFGGTGGPNYGYTF.